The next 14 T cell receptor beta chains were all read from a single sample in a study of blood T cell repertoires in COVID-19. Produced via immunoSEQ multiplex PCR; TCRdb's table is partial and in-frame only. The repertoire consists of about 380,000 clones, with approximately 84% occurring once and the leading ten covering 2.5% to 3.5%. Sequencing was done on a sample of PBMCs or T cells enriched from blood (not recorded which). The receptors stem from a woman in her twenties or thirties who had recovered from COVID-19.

The CDR3 region is CASSIRTDEKLFF. DNA for the CDR3: TGCGCCAGCAGCATCCGGACTGATGAAAAACTGTTTTTT. The rearrangement joins TRBV4-1 to TRBJ1-4, with D hard to call. Trimming took off 5 bases at V and 6 bases at J, with 10 bases between the two ends. Per germline, CDR1 MGHRA and CDR2 YSYEKL. The CDR3 is made up of 13 amino acids.

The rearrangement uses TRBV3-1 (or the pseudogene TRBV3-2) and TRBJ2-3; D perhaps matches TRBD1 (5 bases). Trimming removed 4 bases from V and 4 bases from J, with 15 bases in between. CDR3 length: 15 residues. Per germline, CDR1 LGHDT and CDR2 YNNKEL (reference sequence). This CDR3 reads CASSPGPGPADTQYF. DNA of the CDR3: TGTGCCAGCAGCCCAGGGCCCGGGCCCGCAGATACGCAGTATTTT.

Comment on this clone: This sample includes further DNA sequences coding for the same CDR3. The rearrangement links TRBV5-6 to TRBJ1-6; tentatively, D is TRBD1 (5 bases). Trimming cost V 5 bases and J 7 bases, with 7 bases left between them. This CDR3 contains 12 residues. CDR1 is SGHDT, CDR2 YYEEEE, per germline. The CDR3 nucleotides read TGTGCCAGCAGTTCAGGGAATTCACCCCTCCACTTT. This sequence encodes CASSSGNSPLHF.

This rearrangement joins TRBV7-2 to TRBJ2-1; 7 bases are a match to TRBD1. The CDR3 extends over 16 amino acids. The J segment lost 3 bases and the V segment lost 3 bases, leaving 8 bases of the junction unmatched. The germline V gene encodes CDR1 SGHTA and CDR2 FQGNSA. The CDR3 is CASSFSSDRVYNEQFF. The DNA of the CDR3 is TGTGCCAGCAGCTTTTCCTCCGACAGGGTCTACAATGAGCAGTTCTTC.

CDR3 coding DNA: TGTGCCAGCAGCCGAACCTTCGACAGGGAAGCTTTCTTT. Translating gives CASSRTFDREAFF. The chain combines TRBV11-2 with TRBJ1-1; a possible D gene is TRBD1 (6 bases). Germline CDR1 is SGHAT and CDR2 is FQNNGV. With 5 bases removed from V and 8 bases from J, the gap between germline ends came to 15 bases. CDR3 size: 13 residues.

The CDR3 DNA sequence: TGTGCCAGCAGCCCCCCGCAGGACAGTCTCTATAATTCACCCCTCCACTTT. This encodes CASSPPQDSLYNSPLHF. The rearrangement uses TRBV3-1 (or the pseudogene TRBV3-2) and TRBJ1-6; a weak D match, TRBD1 (6 bases). The CDR3 has 17 amino acids. The V and J ends lost 4 bases and 3 bases respectively, with 16 bases between them. Germline V gene sequence: CDR1 LGHDT, CDR2 YNNKEL (reference sequence).

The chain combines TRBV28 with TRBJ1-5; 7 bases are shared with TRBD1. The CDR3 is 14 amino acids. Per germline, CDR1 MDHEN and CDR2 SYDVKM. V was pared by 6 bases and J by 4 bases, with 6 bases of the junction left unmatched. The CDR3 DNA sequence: TGTGCCAGCAGGGGGAACAGGGGAAATCAGCCCCAGCATTTT. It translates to CASRGNRGNQPQHF.

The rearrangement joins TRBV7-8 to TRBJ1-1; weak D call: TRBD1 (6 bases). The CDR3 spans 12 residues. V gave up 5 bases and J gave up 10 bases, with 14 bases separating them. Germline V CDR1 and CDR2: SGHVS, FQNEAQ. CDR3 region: CASSRLDSAAFF. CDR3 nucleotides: TGTGCCAGCAGCCGCCTGGACAGTGCAGCTTTCTTT.

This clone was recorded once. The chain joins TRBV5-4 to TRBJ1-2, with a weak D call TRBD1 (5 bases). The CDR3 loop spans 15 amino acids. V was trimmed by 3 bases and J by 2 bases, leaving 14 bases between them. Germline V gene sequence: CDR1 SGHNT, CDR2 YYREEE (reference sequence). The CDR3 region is CASSSYPPGNYGYTF. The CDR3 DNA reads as TGTGCCAGCAGCTCCTACCCCCCAGGGAACTATGGCTACACCTTC.

CDR3 sequence reads: CSAGYGQGYATDTQYF. The DNA of the CDR3 is TGCAGCGCCGGGTACGGACAGGGGTACGCCACAGATACGCAGTATTTT. The gene calls are TRBV29-1 and TRBJ2-3, with 9 bases aligning to TRBD1. Germline values: CDR1 SQVTM, CDR2 ANQGSEA. The CDR3 consists of 16 residues. V dropped 7 bases and J dropped 2; count of bases not matched to a gene: 13.

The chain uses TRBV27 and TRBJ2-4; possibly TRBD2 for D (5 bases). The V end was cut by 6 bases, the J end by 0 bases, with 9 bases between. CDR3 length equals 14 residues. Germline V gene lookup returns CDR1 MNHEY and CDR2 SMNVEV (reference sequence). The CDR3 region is CASRRTVAKNIQYF. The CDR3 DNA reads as TGTGCCAGCAGGCGGACTGTAGCCAAAAACATTCAGTACTTC.

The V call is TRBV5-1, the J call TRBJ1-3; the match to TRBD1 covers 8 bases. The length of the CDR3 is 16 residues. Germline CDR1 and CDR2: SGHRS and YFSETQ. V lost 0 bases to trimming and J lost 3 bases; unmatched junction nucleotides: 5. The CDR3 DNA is TGCGCCAGCAGCTTGGTAACAGGGGGTGGTGGAAACACCATATATTTT. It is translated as CASSLVTGGGGNTIYF.

For the CDR3, the DNA is TGTGCCAGCAGCCAACAGGGGGCCGGGGAGCTGTTTTTT. Residues: CASSQQGAGELFF. This chain uses TRBV14 with TRBJ2-2, with 7 bases aligning to TRBD1. V was clipped by 2 bases and J by 6 bases; unmatched bases: 0. Germline V gene sequence: CDR1 SGHDN, CDR2 FVKESK. The CDR3 extends over 13 amino acids.

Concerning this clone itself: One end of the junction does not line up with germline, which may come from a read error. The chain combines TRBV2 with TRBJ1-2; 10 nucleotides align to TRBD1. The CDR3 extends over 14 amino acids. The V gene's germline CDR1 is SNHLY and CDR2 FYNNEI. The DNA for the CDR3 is TGTGCCAGCAGGGAAGGGACAGGGGCATATGGCTACACCTTC. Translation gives CASREGTGAYGYTF.